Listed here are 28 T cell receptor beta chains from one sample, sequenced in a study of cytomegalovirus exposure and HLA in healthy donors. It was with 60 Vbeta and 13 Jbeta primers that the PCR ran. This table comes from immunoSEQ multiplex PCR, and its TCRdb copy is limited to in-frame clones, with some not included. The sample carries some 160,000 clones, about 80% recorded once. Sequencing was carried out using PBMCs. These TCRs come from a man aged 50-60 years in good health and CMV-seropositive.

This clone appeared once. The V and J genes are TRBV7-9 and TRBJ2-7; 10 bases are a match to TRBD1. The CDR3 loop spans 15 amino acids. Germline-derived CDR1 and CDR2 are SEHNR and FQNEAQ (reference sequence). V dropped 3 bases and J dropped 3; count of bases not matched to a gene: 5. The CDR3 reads CASSLGQGSFYEQYF. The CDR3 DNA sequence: TGTGCCAGCAGCTTGGGACAGGGGAGTTTCTACGAGCAGTACTTC.

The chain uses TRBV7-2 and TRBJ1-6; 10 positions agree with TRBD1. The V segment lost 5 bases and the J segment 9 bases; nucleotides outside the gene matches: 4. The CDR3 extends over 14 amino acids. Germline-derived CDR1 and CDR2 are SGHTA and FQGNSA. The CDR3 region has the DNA TGTGCCAGCAGCCTTGACAGGGGGCTTTCACCCCTCCACTTT. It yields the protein CASSLDRGLSPLHF.

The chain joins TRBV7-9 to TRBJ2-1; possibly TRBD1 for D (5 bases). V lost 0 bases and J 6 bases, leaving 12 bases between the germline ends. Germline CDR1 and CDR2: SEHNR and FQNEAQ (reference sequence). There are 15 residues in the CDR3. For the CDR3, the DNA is TGTGCCAGCAGCTTAGCTCGGACATGGGGCAATGAGCAGTTCTTC. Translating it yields CASSLARTWGNEQFF.

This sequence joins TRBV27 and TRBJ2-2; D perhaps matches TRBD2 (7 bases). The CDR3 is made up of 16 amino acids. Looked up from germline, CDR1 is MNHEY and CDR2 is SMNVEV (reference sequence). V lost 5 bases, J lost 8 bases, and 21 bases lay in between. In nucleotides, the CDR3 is TGTGCCAGCAGTCCCCGGGGGGACACAGAGGGTGGGGAGCTGTTTTTT. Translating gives CASSPRGDTEGGELFF.

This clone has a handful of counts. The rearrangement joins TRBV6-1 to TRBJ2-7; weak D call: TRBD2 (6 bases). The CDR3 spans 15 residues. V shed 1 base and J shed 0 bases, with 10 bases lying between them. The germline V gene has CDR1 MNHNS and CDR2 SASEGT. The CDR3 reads CASSEVGGDSYEQYF. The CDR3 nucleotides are TGTGCCAGCAGTGAAGTCGGGGGAGACTCCTACGAGCAGTACTTC.

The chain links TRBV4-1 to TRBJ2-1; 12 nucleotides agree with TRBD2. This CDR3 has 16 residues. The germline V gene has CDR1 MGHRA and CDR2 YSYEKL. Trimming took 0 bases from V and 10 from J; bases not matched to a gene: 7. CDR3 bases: TGCGCCAGCAGCCAAGACGCTAGCGGGGGGGCGGGAGAGCAGTTCTTC. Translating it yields CASSQDASGGAGEQFF.

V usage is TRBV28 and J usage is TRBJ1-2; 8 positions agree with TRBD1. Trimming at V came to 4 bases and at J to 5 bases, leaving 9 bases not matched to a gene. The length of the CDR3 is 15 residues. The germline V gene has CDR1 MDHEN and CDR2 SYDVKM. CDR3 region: CASSSGTGQVYGYTF. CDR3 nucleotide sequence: TGTGCCAGCAGTTCCGGAACGGGACAGGTTTATGGCTACACCTTC.

The CDR3 region has the DNA TGTGCCAGCAGTGCCCCTCAGGGATCCCTTGCTAGCACAGATACGCAGTATTTT. Its protein is CASSAPQGSLASTDTQYF. V and J are TRBV2 and TRBJ2-3; D perhaps matches TRBD1 (5 bases). Germline CDR1 reads SNHLY; CDR2 reads FYNNEI. This CDR3 comprises 18 residues. V was trimmed by 4 bases and J by 0 bases, leaving 20 bases between them.

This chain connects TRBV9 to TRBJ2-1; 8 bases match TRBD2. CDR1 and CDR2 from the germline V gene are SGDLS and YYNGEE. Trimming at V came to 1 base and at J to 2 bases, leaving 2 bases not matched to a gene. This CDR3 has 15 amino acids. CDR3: CASSVIGGAYNEQFF. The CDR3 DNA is TGTGCCAGCAGCGTAATCGGGGGGGCCTACAATGAGCAGTTCTTC.

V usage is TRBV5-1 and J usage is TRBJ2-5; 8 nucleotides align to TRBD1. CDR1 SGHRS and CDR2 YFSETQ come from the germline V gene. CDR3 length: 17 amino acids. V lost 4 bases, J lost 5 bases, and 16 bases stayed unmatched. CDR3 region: CASSRQGHASVGETQYF. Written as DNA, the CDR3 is TGCGCCAGCAGCCGACAGGGGCATGCGTCCGTAGGGGAGACCCAGTACTTC. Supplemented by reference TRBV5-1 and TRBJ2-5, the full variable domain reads KAGVTQTPRYLIKTRGQQVTLSCSPISGHRSVSWYQQTPGQGLQFLFEYFSETQRNKGNFPGRFSGRQFSNSRSEMNVSTLELGDSALYLCASSRQGHASVGETQYFGPGTRLLVL.

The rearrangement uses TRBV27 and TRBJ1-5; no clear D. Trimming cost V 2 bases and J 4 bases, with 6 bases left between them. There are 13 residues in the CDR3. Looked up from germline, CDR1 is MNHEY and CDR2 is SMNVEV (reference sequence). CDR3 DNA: TGTGCCAGCAGTTTAAACAGAAATCAGCCCCAGCATTTT. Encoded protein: CASSLNRNQPQHF.

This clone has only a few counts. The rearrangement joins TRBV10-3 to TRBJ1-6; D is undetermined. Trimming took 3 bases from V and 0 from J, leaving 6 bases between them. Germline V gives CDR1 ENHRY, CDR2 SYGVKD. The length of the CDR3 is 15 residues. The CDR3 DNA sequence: TGTGCCATCAGTGATGAGGGCTCCTATAATTCACCCCTCCACTTT. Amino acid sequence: CAISDEGSYNSPLHF.

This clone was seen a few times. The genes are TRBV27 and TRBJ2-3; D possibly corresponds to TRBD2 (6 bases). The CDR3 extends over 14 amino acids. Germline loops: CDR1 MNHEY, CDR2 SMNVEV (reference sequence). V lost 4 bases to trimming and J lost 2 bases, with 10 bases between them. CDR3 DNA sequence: TGTGCCAGCAGTTACCGGGGGTACACAGATACGCAGTATTTT. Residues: CASSYRGYTDTQYF.

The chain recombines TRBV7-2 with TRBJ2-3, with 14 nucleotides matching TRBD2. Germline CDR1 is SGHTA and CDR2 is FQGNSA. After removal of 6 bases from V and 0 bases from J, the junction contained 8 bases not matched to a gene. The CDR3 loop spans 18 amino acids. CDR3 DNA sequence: TGTGCCAGCAGGCTCGGACTAGCGGGGGGCTCTAGCACAGATACGCAGTATTTT. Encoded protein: CASRLGLAGGSSTDTQYF.

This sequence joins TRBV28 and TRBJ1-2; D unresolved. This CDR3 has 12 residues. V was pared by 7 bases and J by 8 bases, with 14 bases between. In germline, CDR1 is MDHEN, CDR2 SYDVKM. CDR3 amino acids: CASTSYSMGYTF. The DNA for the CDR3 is TGTGCCAGCACCTCGTACTCTATGGGCTACACCTTC.

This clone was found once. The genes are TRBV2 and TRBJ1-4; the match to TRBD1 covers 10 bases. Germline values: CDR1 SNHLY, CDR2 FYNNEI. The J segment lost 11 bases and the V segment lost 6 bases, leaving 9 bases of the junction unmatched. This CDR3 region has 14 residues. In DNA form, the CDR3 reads TGTGCCAGCAGATTGGACAGGGGGGGTTGGAAACTGTTTTTT. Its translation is CASRLDRGGWKLFF.

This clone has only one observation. The CDR3 nucleotides are TGTGCCAGCAGCGTAGAGGTCAGGGGGAACACTGAAGCTTTCTTT. Encoded protein: CASSVEVRGNTEAFF. The gene calls are TRBV9 and TRBJ1-1; D perhaps matches TRBD1 (6 bases). The CDR3 extends over 15 amino acids. Germline assignment: CDR1 SGDLS and CDR2 YYNGEE. V was pared by 0 bases and J by 1 base, with 10 bases between.

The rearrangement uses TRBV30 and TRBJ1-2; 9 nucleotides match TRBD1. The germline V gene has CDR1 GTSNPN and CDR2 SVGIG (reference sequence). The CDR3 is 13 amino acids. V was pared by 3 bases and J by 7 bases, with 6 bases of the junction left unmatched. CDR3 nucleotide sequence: TGTGCCTGGAGCGCCACAGGGGGCATTGGCTACACCTTC. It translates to CAWSATGGIGYTF. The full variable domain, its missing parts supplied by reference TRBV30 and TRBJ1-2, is SQTIHQWPATLVQPVGSPLSLECTVEGTSNPNLYWYRQAAGRGLQLLFYSVGIGQISSEVPQNLSASRPQDRQFILSSKKLLLSDSGFYLCAWSATGGIGYTFGSGTRLTVV.

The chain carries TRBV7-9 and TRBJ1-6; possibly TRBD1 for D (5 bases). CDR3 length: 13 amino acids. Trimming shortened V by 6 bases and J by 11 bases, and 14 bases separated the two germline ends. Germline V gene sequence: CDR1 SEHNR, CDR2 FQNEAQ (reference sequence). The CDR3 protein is CASSPGLSPPLHF. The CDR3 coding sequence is TGTGCCAGCAGTCCGGGACTTTCCCCACCCCTCCACTTT.

Written as DNA, the CDR3 is TGCGCCAGCAGCCAAAGTAAAGGACTCGGAAACACCATATATTTT. It translates to CASSQSKGLGNTIYF. The V gene is TRBV4-3, the J gene TRBJ1-3; D call uncertain. Between the trimmed V and J ends, which lost 2 bases and 4 bases, there was a span of 12 bases. The CDR3 loop spans 15 amino acids. From germline, CDR1 is LGHNA and CDR2 YSLEER.

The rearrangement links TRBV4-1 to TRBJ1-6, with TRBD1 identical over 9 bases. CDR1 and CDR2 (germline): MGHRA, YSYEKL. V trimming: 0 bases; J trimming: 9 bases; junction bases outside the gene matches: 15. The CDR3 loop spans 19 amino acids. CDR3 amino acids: CASSQDWIIAGTGFSPLHF. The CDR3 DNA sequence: TGCGCCAGCAGCCAAGACTGGATCATAGCCGGGACAGGGTTTTCACCCCTCCACTTT.

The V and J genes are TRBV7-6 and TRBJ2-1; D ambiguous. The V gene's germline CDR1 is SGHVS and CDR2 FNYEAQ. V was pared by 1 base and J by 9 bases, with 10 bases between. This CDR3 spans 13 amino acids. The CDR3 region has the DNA TGTGCCAGCAGCTTAGTATCCACGGGTGAGCAGTTCTTC. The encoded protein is CASSLVSTGEQFF.

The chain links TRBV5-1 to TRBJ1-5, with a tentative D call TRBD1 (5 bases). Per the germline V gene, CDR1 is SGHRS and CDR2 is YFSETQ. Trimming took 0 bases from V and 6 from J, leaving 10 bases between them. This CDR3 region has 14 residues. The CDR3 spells CASSLAGGTQPQHF. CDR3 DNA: TGCGCCAGCAGCTTGGCGGGAGGGACTCAGCCCCAGCATTTT.

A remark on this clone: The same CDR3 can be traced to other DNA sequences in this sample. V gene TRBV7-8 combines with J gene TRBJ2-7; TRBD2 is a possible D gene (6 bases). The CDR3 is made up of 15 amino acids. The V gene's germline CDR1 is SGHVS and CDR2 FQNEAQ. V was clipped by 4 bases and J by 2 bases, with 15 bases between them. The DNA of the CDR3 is TGTGCCAGCAGCTCTCCGGGACTCTTAACCTACGAGCAGTACTTC. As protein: CASSSPGLLTYEQYF.

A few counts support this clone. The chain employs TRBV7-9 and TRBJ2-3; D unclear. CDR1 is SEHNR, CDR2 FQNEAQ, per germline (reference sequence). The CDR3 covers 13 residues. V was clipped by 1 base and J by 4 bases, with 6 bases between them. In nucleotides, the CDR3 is TGTGCCAGCAGCTTAGAATCGGCAGATACGCAGTATTTT. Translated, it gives CASSLESADTQYF. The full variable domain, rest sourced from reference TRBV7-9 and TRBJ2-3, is DTGVSQNPRHKITKRGQNVTFRCDPISEHNRLYWYRQTLGQGPEFLTYFQNEAQLEKSRLLSDRFSAERPKGSFSTLEIQRTEQGDSAMYLCASSLESADTQYFGPGTRLTVL.

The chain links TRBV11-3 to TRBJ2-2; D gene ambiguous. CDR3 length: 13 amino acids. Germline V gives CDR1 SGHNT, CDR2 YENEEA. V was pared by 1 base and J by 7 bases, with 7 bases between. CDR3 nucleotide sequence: TGTGCCAGCAGCTTAGTGACAAACGGGGAGCTGTTTTTT. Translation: CASSLVTNGELFF.

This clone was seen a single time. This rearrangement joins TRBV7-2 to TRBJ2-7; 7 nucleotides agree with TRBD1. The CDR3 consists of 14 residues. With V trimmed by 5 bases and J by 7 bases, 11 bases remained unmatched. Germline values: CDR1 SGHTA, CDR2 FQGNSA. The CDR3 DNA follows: TGTGCCAGCAGCCAAGGGGGCCCAGCGGTAGAGCAGTACTTC. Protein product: CASSQGGPAVEQYF. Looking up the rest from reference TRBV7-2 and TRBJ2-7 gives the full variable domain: GAGVSQSPSNKVTEKGKDVELRCDPISGHTALYWYRQSLGQGLEFLIYFQGNSAPDKSGLPSDRFSAERTGGSVSTLTIQRTQQEDSAVYLCASSQGGPAVEQYFGPGTRLTVT.

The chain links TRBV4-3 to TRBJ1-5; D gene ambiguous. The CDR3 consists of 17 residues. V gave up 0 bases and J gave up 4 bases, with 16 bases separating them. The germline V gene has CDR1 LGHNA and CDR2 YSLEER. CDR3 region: CASSQEITGFQNQPQHF. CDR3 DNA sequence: TGCGCCAGCAGCCAAGAAATAACGGGGTTCCAGAATCAGCCCCAGCATTTT.